A selection of T cell receptor beta chains follows, all from one sample in a study of cytotoxic CD8 clonotypes in ibrutinib-treated CLL. TCRdb's table, derived via immunoSEQ multiplex PCR, lists solely in-frame clones and lacks some. The sample lists approximately 210,000 clones; over 55% were seen once. Sample: PBMCs, taken after 24 months of ibrutinib treatment. The receptors here all came from a human donor with chronic lymphocytic leukemia. CDR3s include the opening cysteine and the closing phenylalanine or tryptophan. Fields, in order: V gene, D gene, J gene, clone size, CDR3 DNA, CDR3 protein. D genes are given only for firm matches. Rows may omit the clone size; those that give it use once, few, many or a size class.

TRBV6-6	TRBD1	TRBJ1-5	NA	TGTGCCAGCAGTTACTTCGACAGGGCCAATCAGCCCCAGCATTTT	CASSYFDRANQPQHF
TRBV7-3	NA	TRBJ2-2	few	TGTGCCAGCAGGAGACAATCGAACACCGGGGAGCTGTTTTTT	CASRRQSNTGELFF
TRBV13	TRBD2	TRBJ2-7	NA	TGTGCCAGCAGCAATACTAGCGGGAAACCCTACGAGCAGTACTTC	CASSNTSGKPYEQYF
TRBV7-6	TRBD2	TRBJ2-3	NA	TGTGCCAGCAGCAGGGCGGGAGCAAGGGGCACAGATACGCAGTATTTT	CASSRAGARGTDTQYF
TRBV27	TRBD1	TRBJ2-3	NA	TGTGCCAGCAGTTCCGCGAGGGACAGAAACACAGATACGCAGTATTTT	CASSSARDRNTDTQYF
TRBV29-1	NA	TRBJ2-5	NA	TGCAGCGTTGGCAGGAACCAAGAGACCCAGTACTTC	CSVGRNQETQYF
TRBV29-1	TRBD2	TRBJ2-5	NA	TGCAGCTCAACTAGCGGGACGGTGGAGACCCAGTACTTC	CSSTSGTVETQYF
TRBV6-1	NA	TRBJ2-1	NA	TGTGCCAGCAGTGAGCACTACACCTACAATGAGCAGTTCTTC	CASSEHYTYNEQFF
TRBV5-6	NA	TRBJ2-3	NA	TGTGCCAGCAGCTTTTGGGGAACAGATACGCAGTATTTT	CASSFWGTDTQYF
TRBV7-9	TRBD1	TRBJ2-2	few	TGTGCCAGCAGCTTTAGGACAGGGGGCACCGGGGAGCTGTTTTTT	CASSFRTGGTGELFF
TRBV9	NA	TRBJ1-5	NA	TGTGCCAGCAGCGTAGGTGGAGCTACCTCGGAGCCCCAGCATTTT	CASSVGGATSEPQHF
TRBV4-1	NA	TRBJ1-5	few	TGCGCCAGCAGCCAAGGACAGGTCAGCAATCAGCCCCAGCATTTT	CASSQGQVSNQPQHF
TRBV6-1	NA	TRBJ1-5	few	TGTGCCAGCAGGGGAAGAGACAATAACGGTCAGCCCCAGCATTTT	CASRGRDNNGQPQHF
TRBV28	NA	TRBJ2-7	NA	TGTGCCAGCAGTTTCCTGGCAGGAGGGTACGAGCAGTACTTC	CASSFLAGGYEQYF
TRBV27	NA	TRBJ2-7	NA	NA	CASSSSTDLQYF
TRBV4-3	TRBD2	TRBJ2-1	NA	TGCGCCAGCAGCCACCCCCCGGGAACTAGCGGAGTAGTCTACAATGAGCAGTTCTTC	CASSHPPGTSGVVYNEQFF
TRBV30	TRBD1	TRBJ1-2	NA	TGTGCCTGGAGCCTAGACAGGGGGGCGCTTGGCTACACCTTC	CAWSLDRGALGYTF
TRBV9	NA	TRBJ2-2	NA	TGTGCCAGCAGCGTAGGCACAAGGGGTACCGGGGAGCTGTTTTTT	CASSVGTRGTGELFF
TRBV2	NA	TRBJ1-1	NA	TGTGCCAGCAGGGAAGACAGGATGAACACTGAAGCTTTCTTT	CASREDRMNTEAFF
TRBV28	NA	TRBJ1-1	few	TGTGCCAGCAGTTTCATGAACACTGAAGCTTTCTTT	CASSFMNTEAFF
TRBV7-8	TRBD2	TRBJ2-7	NA	TGTGCCAGCAGCTTAGGGTCTAGCGGGACCTACGAGCAGTACTTC	CASSLGSSGTYEQYF
TRBV6-5	NA	TRBJ1-4	NA	TGTGCCAGCAGTGAAGTGGGTAATGAAAAACTGTTTTTT	CASSEVGNEKLFF